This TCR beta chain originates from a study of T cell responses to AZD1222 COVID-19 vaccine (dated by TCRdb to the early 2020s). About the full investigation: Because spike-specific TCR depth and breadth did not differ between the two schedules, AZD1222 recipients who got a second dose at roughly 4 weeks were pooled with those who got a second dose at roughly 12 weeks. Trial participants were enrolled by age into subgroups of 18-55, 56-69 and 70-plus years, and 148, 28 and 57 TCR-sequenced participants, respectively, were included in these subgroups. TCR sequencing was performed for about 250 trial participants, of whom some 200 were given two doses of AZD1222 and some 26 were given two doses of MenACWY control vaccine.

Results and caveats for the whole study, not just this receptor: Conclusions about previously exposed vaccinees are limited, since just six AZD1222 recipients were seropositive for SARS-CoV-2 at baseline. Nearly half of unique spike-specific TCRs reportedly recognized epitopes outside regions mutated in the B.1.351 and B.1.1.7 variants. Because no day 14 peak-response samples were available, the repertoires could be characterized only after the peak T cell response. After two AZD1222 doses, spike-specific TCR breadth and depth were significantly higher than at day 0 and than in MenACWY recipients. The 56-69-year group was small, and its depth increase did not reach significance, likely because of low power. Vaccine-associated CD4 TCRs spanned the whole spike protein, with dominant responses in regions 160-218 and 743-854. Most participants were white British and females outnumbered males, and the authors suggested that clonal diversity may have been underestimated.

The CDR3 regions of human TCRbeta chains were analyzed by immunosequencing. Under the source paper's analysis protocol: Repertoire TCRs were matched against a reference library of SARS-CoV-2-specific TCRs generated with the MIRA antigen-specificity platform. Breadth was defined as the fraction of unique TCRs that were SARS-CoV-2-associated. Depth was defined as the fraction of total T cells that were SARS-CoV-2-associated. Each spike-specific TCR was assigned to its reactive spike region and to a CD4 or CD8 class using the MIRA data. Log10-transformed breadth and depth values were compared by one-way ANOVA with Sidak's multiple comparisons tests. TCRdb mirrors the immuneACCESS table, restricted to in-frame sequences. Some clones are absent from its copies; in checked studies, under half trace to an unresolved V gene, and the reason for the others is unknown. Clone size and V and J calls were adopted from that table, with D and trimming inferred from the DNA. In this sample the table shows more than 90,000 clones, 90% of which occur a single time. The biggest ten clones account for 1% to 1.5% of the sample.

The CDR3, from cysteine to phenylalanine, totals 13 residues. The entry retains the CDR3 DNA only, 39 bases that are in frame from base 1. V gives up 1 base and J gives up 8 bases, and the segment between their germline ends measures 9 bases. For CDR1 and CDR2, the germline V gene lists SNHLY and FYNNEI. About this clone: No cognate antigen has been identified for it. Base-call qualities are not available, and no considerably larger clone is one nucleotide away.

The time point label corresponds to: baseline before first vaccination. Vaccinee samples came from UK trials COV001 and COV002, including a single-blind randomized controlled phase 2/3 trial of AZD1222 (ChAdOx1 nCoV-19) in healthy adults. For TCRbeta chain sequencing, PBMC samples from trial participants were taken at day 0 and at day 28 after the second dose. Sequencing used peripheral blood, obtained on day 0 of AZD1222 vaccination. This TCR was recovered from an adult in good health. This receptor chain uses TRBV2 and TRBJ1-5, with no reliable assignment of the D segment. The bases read TGTGCCAGCAGTGAAGTGGGGAGGGAGCCCCAGCATTTT. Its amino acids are CASSEVGREPQHF.